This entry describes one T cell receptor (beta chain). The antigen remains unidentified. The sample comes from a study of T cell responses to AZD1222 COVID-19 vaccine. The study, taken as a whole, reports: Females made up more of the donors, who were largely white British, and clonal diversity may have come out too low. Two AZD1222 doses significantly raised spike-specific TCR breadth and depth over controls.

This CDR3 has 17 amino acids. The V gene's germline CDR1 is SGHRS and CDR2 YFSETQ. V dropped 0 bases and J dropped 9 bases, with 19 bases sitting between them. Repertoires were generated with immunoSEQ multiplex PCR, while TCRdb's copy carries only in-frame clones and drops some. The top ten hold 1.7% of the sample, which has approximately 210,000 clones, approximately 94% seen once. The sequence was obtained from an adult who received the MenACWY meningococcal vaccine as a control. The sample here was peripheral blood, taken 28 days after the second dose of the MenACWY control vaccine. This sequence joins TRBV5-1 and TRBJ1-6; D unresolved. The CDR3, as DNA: TGCGCCAGCAGCTTGGTTTCTACAAGCTATCGGGGTTCACCCCTCCACTTT. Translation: CASSLVSTSYRGSPLHF.